A single sample is the source of the 25 T cell receptor beta chains below, sequenced in a study of early T cells in non-severe SARS-CoV-2 infection listed by TCRdb under 2021. To prepare the library, 5' RACE was applied. The sample was run on a NextSeq 500. Through fastp at Q25 and MiXCR, TCRdb rebuilt clones from the public reads, retaining in-frame beta chains. Rows with one shared CDR3 protein collapse into an entry with the most common genes and DNA. Within this sample are roughly 70,000 distinct CDR3 sequences, with around 20% of them counted one time only. The ten largest clones capture approximately 16% of the sample. The material sequenced was whole blood, taken at baseline. These receptor sequences come from an adult who was a healthcare worker with PCR-confirmed SARS-CoV-2 infection or an uninfected control (not recorded which).

J is TRBJ2-1 and V is TRBV7-9; 7 nucleotides agree with TRBD1. The V segment lost 6 bases and the J segment 1 base; nucleotides outside the gene matches: 9. The CDR3 is 16 amino acids. Germline CDR1 SEHNR, CDR2 FQNEAQ (reference sequence). The CDR3 is CASRSRQGESYNEQFF. As DNA, the CDR3 is TGTGCCAGCAGATCACGACAGGGAGAGTCCTACAATGAGCAGTTCTTC.

This chain joins TRBV6-1 and TRBJ1-6, with a tentative D call TRBD1 (5 bases). V dropped 2 bases and J dropped 6 bases, with 11 bases sitting between them. The CDR3 sequence is 15 residues long. CDR1 is MNHNS, CDR2 SASEGT, per germline. In DNA form, the CDR3 reads TGTGCCAGCAGTGAATCCCTTAGGGGTAATTCACCCCTCCACTTT. It translates to CASSESLRGNSPLHF.

This chain connects TRBV2 to TRBJ2-3; TRBD2 aligns across 7 bases. The CDR3 extends over 14 amino acids. J gave up 6 bases and V 7 bases, and 10 bases lay outside the gene matches. CDR1 and CDR2 (germline): SNHLY, FYNNEI. As DNA, the CDR3 is TGTGCCAGCAACGCCGTCCGGGGAGGGGATACGCAGTATTTT. Translation gives CASNAVRGGDTQYF.

The J gene is TRBJ2-5, the V gene TRBV4-1, with TRBD2 matching over 7 bases. The length of the CDR3 is 14 residues. The V gene's germline CDR1 is MGHRA and CDR2 YSYEKL. The V gene end was trimmed by 6 bases and the J gene end by 5 bases; junction bases not matched to a gene: 9. CDR3 nucleotides: TGCGCCAGCAGAGAGACTAGCTTTCGGGAGACCCAGTACTTC. It translates to CASRETSFRETQYF.

This clonotype was picked up a small number of times. The chain carries TRBV5-1 and TRBJ2-1; TRBD2 is a possible D gene (6 bases). V was shortened by 4 bases and J by 6 bases, with 20 bases between the two germline ends. From germline, CDR1 is SGHRS and CDR2 YFSETQ. CDR3 size: 16 residues. The CDR3 nucleotides are TGCGCCAGCAGCCACCACCTTATCTCCGGGAGCAATGAGCAGTTCTTC. Residues: CASSHHLISGSNEQFF. Drawing the rest from reference TRBV5-1 and TRBJ2-1, the complete variable domain is KAGVTQTPRYLIKTRGQQVTLSCSPISGHRSVSWYQQTPGQGLQFLFEYFSETQRNKGNFPGRFSGRQFSNSRSEMNVSTLELGDSALYLCASSHHLISGSNEQFFGPGTRLTVL.

The chain carries TRBV27 and TRBJ1-2; no firm D call. CDR1 is MNHEY, CDR2 SMNVEV, per germline (reference sequence). The CDR3 covers 13 residues. Trimming took off 5 bases at V and 10 bases at J, with 17 bases between the two ends. The CDR3 sequence is CASSQRAGSIYTF. The CDR3 DNA reads TGTGCCAGCAGTCAACGGGCAGGCAGCATCTACACCTTC.

The chain combines TRBV7-6 with TRBJ2-2; D unresolved. V shed 3 bases and J shed 1 base, with 3 bases lying between them. The CDR3 has 13 residues. Looked up from germline, CDR1 is SGHVS and CDR2 is FNYEAQ. The CDR3 bases are TGTGCCAGCAGCTTCCTGAACACCGGGGAGCTGTTTTTT. Amino acids: CASSFLNTGELFF.

The J gene is TRBJ2-1, the V gene TRBV5-1; D might be TRBD1 (6 bases). The V and J ends lost 0 bases and 9 bases respectively, with 7 bases between them. Germline-derived CDR1 and CDR2 are SGHRS and YFSETQ. The CDR3 totals 12 residues. CDR3 DNA: TGCGCCAGCAGCTTGGGGGACACTGAGCAGTTCTTC. This gives the protein CASSLGDTEQFF.

This chain joins TRBV4-1 and TRBJ2-3; TRBD2 matches 9 bases. With 4 bases clipped from V and 2 bases from J, the junction kept 10 bases outside the gene matches. Germline assignment: CDR1 MGHRA and CDR2 YSYEKL. The CDR3 totals 17 residues. The CDR3 here is CASSLKGAGGYTDTQYF. The CDR3 DNA is TGCGCCAGCAGCCTCAAGGGAGCGGGGGGTTACACAGATACGCAGTATTTT.

The chain has TRBV13 and TRBJ1-6, with a weak D call TRBD1 (6 bases). Trimming took 4 bases from V and 9 from J, leaving 10 bases between them. The CDR3 length is 13 residues. CDR1 and CDR2 (germline): PRHDT, FYEKMQ (reference sequence). CDR3 sequence: CASSSNRVSPLHF. CDR3 nucleotide sequence: TGTGCCAGCAGCTCAAACAGGGTTTCACCCCTCCACTTT.

CDR3 loop: CASSTQEKLFF. The CDR3, as DNA: TGTGCCAGCTCCACTCAGGAAAAACTGTTTTTT. The J gene is TRBJ1-4, the V gene TRBV18; D remains unclear. Germline CDR1 is KGHSH and CDR2 is LQKENI. Trimming stripped 6 bases from V and 8 bases from J, with 7 bases between. The CDR3 totals 11 residues. Supplemented by reference TRBV18 and TRBJ1-4, the full variable domain reads NAGVMQNPRHLVRRRGQEARLRCSPMKGHSHVYWYRQLPEEGLKFMVYLQKENIIDESGMPKERFSAEFPKEGPSILRIQQVVRGDSAAYFCASSTQEKLFFGSGTQLSVL.

The chain employs TRBV5-8 and TRBJ1-1; D is ambiguous. Germline CDR1 is SGHTS and CDR2 is YDEGEE. This CDR3 region has 14 residues. The V gene lost 6 bases and the J gene lost 3 bases, with 15 bases spanning the gap. The CDR3 loop is CASNDRVGDTEAFF. DNA for the CDR3: TGTGCCAGCAATGATAGAGTGGGAGACACTGAAGCTTTCTTT.

This clonotype was seen only a few times. The chain joins TRBV18 to TRBJ2-1; 7 bases match TRBD1. This CDR3 contains 16 residues. Germline CDR1 and CDR2: KGHSH and LQKENI. After removal of 3 bases from V and 0 bases from J, the junction contained 5 bases not matched to a gene. The CDR3 spells CASSPGWDSSYNEQFF. The CDR3 nucleotides read TGTGCCAGCTCACCGGGGTGGGACAGCTCCTACAATGAGCAGTTCTTC.

DNA for the CDR3: TGTGCCAGCAGCTGGATTAGGGGGGAAGAGACCCAGTACTTC. This translates into CASSWIRGEETQYF. The chain couples TRBV7-2 to TRBJ2-5; D tentatively reads TRBD1 or TRBD2 (6 bases each). Trimming took 4 bases from V and 3 from J, leaving 12 bases between them. CDR1 SGHTA and CDR2 FQGNSA come from the germline V gene. CDR3 length: 14 amino acids.

J is TRBJ2-5 and V is TRBV19, with 8 positions matching TRBD1. V was pared by 4 bases and J by 5 bases, with 3 bases of the junction left unmatched. The CDR3 sequence is 13 residues long. Germline V gene lookup returns CDR1 LNHDA and CDR2 SQIVND (reference sequence). CDR3 nucleotides: TGTGCCAGTAGTAAGCAGGGGGCCGAGACCCAGTACTTC. Translated: CASSKQGAETQYF.

V usage is TRBV9 and J usage is TRBJ1-2, with a possible D match to TRBD1 (5 bases). This CDR3 spans 14 amino acids. Germline V lookup: CDR1 SGDLS, CDR2 YYNGEE. Trimming stripped 2 bases from V and 4 bases from J, with 12 bases between. CDR3 loop: CASSVAYGGYGYTF. The CDR3, as DNA: TGTGCCAGCAGCGTCGCGTATGGGGGCTATGGCTACACCTTC.

The chain has TRBV4-1 and TRBJ2-3, with D possibly matching TRBD1 (5 bases). Trimming stripped 2 bases from V and 0 bases from J, with 9 bases between. The CDR3 covers 15 residues. Germline CDR1 reads MGHRA; CDR2 reads YSYEKL. CDR3 protein: CASSQQGYSTDTQYF. The CDR3, as DNA: TGCGCCAGCAGCCAACAGGGTTATAGCACAGATACGCAGTATTTT.

The count of this clonotype is one. The DNA is omitted, as the CDR3 cannot be located on it reliably, and the CDR3 follows TCRdb's listing. The rearrangement uses TRBV20-1 and TRBJ2-1; no DNA check was done on the table's D call, TRBD1. Germline-derived CDR1 and CDR2 are DFQATT and SNEGSKA (reference sequence). The CDR3 is 13 amino acids in total, end residues counted. CDR3 residues: CCANRVGYNEQFF.

This clonotype was picked up many times. The chain recombines TRBV12-3 or TRBV12-4 with TRBJ2-7; possibly TRBD1 for D (6 bases). CDR3 size: 15 residues. Trimming took 7 bases from V and 2 from J, leaving 18 bases between them. The CDR3 is CASTLRAGGPYEQYF. For the CDR3, the DNA is TGTGCCAGCACCCTGAGGGCTGGGGGCCCCTACGAGCAGTACTTC.

Only a few counts were recorded for this clonotype. The rearrangement joins TRBV3-1 to TRBJ2-5; D remains ambiguous. Per the germline V gene, CDR1 is LGHDT and CDR2 is YNNKEL (reference sequence). The CDR3 covers 12 residues. Trimming removed 0 bases from V and 1 base from J, with 0 bases in between. In DNA, the CDR3 is TGTGCCAGCAGCCAAGACCAAGAGACCCAGTACTTC. Its protein product is CASSQDQETQYF.

In this sample, this clonotype turned up a few times. This chain connects TRBV7-8 to TRBJ2-5, with D perhaps TRBD1 (8 bases). Germline-derived CDR1 and CDR2 are SGHVS and FQNEAQ. V was trimmed by 5 bases and J by 5 bases, leaving 18 bases between them. The CDR3 consists of 15 residues. CDR3 region: CASSPATGEGETQYF. The CDR3 region has the DNA TGTGCCAGCAGCCCCGCGACAGGGGAGGGGGAGACCCAGTACTTC.

CDR3 nucleotides: TGTGCCAGCAGCCAGGACAGGGGACGGAATGAGCAGTTCTTC. It encodes CASSQDRGRNEQFF. The chain couples TRBV3-1 to TRBJ2-1, with 9 bases lining up with TRBD1. Unmatched junction bases numbered 4, after V lost 3 bases and J lost 7 bases. This CDR3 has 14 amino acids. From germline, CDR1 is LGHDT and CDR2 YNNKEL (reference sequence).

The chain joins TRBV6-4 to TRBJ1-4; TRBD1 matches at 7 bases. Germline values: CDR1 MRHNA, CDR2 SNTAGT. The CDR3 has 18 amino acids. Unmatched junction bases numbered 10, after V lost 3 bases and J lost 0 bases. CDR3 sequence (DNA): TGTGCCAGCAGTGAAAAACCGGGACAGTGTTCAACTAATGAAAAACTGTTTTTT. It translates to CASSEKPGQCSTNEKLFF.

The rearrangement uses TRBV15 and TRBJ2-2; TRBD2 is a possible D gene (5 bases). The CDR3 consists of 15 residues. Germline V lookup: CDR1 LNHNV, CDR2 YYDKDF (reference sequence). Trimming took off 5 bases at V and 1 base at J, with 11 bases between the two ends. CDR3 sequence reads: CATSLDYLNTGELFF. In DNA form, the CDR3 reads TGTGCCACCAGCCTCGACTACCTGAACACCGGGGAGCTGTTTTTT.

V usage is TRBV5-1 and J usage is TRBJ1-1, with D possibly TRBD1 on 5 matching bases. This CDR3 is built from 13 residues. Per the germline V gene, CDR1 is SGHRS and CDR2 is YFSETQ. V was trimmed by 3 bases and J by 0 bases, leaving 6 bases between them. CDR3 nucleotides: TGCGCCAGCAGCTCCAGGGTGAACACTGAAGCTTTCTTT. Translated: CASSSRVNTEAFF.